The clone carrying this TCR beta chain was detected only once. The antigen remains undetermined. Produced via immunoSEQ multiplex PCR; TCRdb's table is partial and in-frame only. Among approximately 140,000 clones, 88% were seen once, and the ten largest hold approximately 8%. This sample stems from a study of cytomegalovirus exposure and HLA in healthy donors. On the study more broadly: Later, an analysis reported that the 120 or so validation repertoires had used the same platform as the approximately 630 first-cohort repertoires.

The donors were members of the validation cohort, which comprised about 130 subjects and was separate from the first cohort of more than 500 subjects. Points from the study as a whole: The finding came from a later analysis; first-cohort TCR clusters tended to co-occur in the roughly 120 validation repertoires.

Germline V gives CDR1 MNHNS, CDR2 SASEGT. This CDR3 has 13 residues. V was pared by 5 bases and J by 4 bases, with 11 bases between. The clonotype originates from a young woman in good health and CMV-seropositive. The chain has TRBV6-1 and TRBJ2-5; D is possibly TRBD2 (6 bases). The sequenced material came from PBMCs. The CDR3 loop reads CASSPREAETQYF. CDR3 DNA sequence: TGTGCCAGCAGTCCGAGGGAGGCAGAGACCCAGTACTTC.